The 22 T cell receptor beta chains below come from one sample, sequenced in a study of CD8+CD57+ T cells in acquired aplastic anemia. Profiling of TCR beta VDJ combinations and CDR3 sequences used genomic DNA as template. TCRdb re-derived calls from the reads in MiXCR, one entry per CDR3 protein. The table lists about 190,000 distinct CDR3 sequences, around 66% of them singletons, with just over 45% in the top ten. The sequencing sample was made of sorted CD4+, CD8+, or CD8+CD57+ T cells (not recorded which) from PBMCs. All receptors derive from a human donor with severe aplastic anemia or a healthy control (not recorded which).

The chain employs TRBV10-3 and TRBJ2-5; D unclear. The CDR3 length is 14 residues. Trimming took off 0 bases at V and 4 bases at J, with 9 bases between the two ends. CDR1 is ENHRY, CDR2 SYGVKD, per germline. CDR3 amino acids: CAISESDSRETQYF. In DNA form, the CDR3 reads TGTGCCATCAGTGAGTCAGACTCACGAGAGACCCAGTACTTC.

The gene calls are TRBV7-8 and TRBJ1-4; 9 bases fit TRBD1. Looked up from germline, CDR1 is SGHVS and CDR2 is FQNEAQ. The CDR3 runs 18 residues. V trimming: 3 bases; J trimming: 2 bases; junction bases outside the gene matches: 10. The CDR3 coding sequence is TGTGCCAGCAGCTTTCTCCGGGACAGGGAGGTGACTAATGAAAAACTGTTTTTT. It yields the protein CASSFLRDREVTNEKLFF.

A remark on this clonotype: This clone may be a read error of a much larger clone one base away. The rearrangement joins TRBV30 to TRBJ2-7, with D possibly matching TRBD1 (6 bases). CDR3 size: 14 residues. Germline CDR1 reads GTSNPN; CDR2 reads SVGIG (reference sequence). This CDR3 reads CAWSVRNREYGQYF. The CDR3 nucleotides are TGTGCCTGGAGTGTACGGAACAGGGAATACGGGCAGTACTTC.

This clonotype appeared many times. V is TRBV5-8 and J is TRBJ1-2, with 7 bases aligning to TRBD1. The CDR3 runs 13 residues. J was trimmed by 4 bases and V by 9 bases; bases with no gene match: 9. CDR1 SGHTS and CDR2 YDEGEE come from the germline V gene. As DNA, the CDR3 is TGTGCCACCGTACCAGGGGGTGGCTATGGCTACACCTTC. It translates to CATVPGGGYGYTF.

Only one count was recorded for this clonotype. The genes are TRBV9 and TRBJ2-3; 8 bases align to TRBD2. CDR3 length: 15 residues. Germline V gene data show CDR1 as SGDLS and CDR2 as YYNGEE. V lost 0 bases and J lost 1; bases outside the gene matches: 1. The CDR3 DNA reads as TGTGCCAGCAGCGTAGACGGGAGGGGCACAGATACGCAGTATTTT. Translated: CASSVDGRGTDTQYF.

Comments on this clonotype: The junction departs from germline at one end; a sequencing error may be responsible. CDR3 amino acids: CASSPDVGTQYF. As DNA, the CDR3 is TGTGCCAGTAGTCCGGACGTGGGGACCCAGTACTTT. This chain uses TRBV7-3 with TRBJ2-5, with D perhaps assigned TRBD1 or TRBD2 (5 bases each). CDR3 length equals 12 residues. The germline CDR1 and CDR2 sequences are SGHTA and FQGTGA.

The chain carries TRBV7-3 and TRBJ2-7; 10 bases map to TRBD2. The germline V gene has CDR1 SGHTA and CDR2 FQGTGA. This CDR3 has 14 amino acids. With V trimmed by 5 bases and J by 6 bases, 7 bases remained unmatched. The CDR3 coding sequence is TGTGCCAGCAGCGCCCTAGCGGGAGTCAGCGAGCAGTACTTC. It is translated as CASSALAGVSEQYF.

This clonotype occurred a few times. This sequence joins TRBV12-3 or TRBV12-4 and TRBJ1-3, with D tentatively TRBD1 (5 bases). The ends were cut back, 6 bases at V and 5 bases at J, with 11 bases in the middle. This CDR3 comprises 13 residues. Here the CDR3 reads CASRIRGRNTIYF. As DNA, the CDR3 is TGTGCCAGCAGGATTCGGGGCAGAAACACCATATATTTT.

This clonotype occurred once. The J gene is TRBJ2-7, the V gene TRBV7-8, with TRBD2 matching 7 bases. The V segment lost 5 bases and the J segment 5 bases; nucleotides outside the gene matches: 18. The CDR3 length is 17 residues. The germline gives CDR1 SGHVS, CDR2 FQNEAQ. As DNA, the CDR3 is TGTGCCAGCAGCCAAGAGGGGCTAGCGGCGGGGACCCACGAGCAGTACTTC. Translation gives CASSQEGLAAGTHEQYF. The whole variable domain, remainder taken from reference TRBV7-8 and TRBJ2-7, is GAGVSQSPRYKVAKRGQDVALRCDPISGHVSLFWYQQALGQGPEFLTYFQNEAQLDKSGLPSDRFFAERPEGSVSTLKIQRTQQEDSAVYLCASSQEGLAAGTHEQYFGPGTRLTVT.

This clonotype was seen only a few times. The V gene is TRBV7-6, the J gene TRBJ2-7, with D possibly being TRBD2 (5 bases). The V end was cut by 3 bases, the J end by 4 bases, with 16 bases between. The length of the CDR3 is 15 residues. Per germline, CDR1 SGHVS and CDR2 FNYEAQ. In nucleotides, the CDR3 is TGTGCCAGCAGCTTTGCAGGAGGCCCTGGGTACGAGCAGTACTTC. As protein: CASSFAGGPGYEQYF.

This chain connects TRBV7-9 to TRBJ2-5; no clear D gene. V lost 4 bases and J 0 bases, leaving 6 bases between the germline ends. Germline CDR1 is SEHNR and CDR2 is FQNEAQ (reference sequence). CDR3 length equals 13 residues. CDR3 protein: CASSYQYQETQYF. The CDR3 nucleotides read TGTGCCAGCAGCTATCAGTACCAAGAGACCCAGTACTTC.

The chain employs TRBV5-1 and TRBJ2-6, with a tentative D call TRBD2 (5 bases). Germline CDR1 SGHRS, CDR2 YFSETQ. Between the trimmed V and J ends, which lost 4 bases and 0 bases, there was a span of 8 bases. The CDR3 length is 15 residues. The CDR3 reads CASSPGNSGANVLTF. Written as DNA, the CDR3 is TGCGCCAGCAGCCCGGGGAACTCTGGGGCCAACGTCCTGACTTTC.

This clonotype has ten or more counts. The CDR3 loop reads CASSQAYNYNEQFF. CDR3 in DNA: TGTGCCAGCAGCCAAGCCTACAACTACAATGAGCAGTTCTTC. The chain is built from TRBV3-1 and TRBJ2-1, with D hard to call. Trimming took off 1 base at V and 3 bases at J, with 7 bases between the two ends. CDR3 length: 14 amino acids. In germline, CDR1 is LGHDT, CDR2 YNNKEL (reference sequence).

This clonotype was seen just once. CDR3 sequence (DNA): TGTGCCAGCAGCCCCCGGGTAGCGGGGGGACACTACGAGCAGTACTTC. Residues: CASSPRVAGGHYEQYF. The chain combines TRBV9 with TRBJ2-7; 10 bases are shared with TRBD2. The CDR3 runs 16 residues. Germline-derived CDR1 and CDR2 are SGDLS and YYNGEE. The junction had 10 bases not matched to a gene; V was cut back by 4 bases and J by 3 bases. The full variable domain, rest sourced from reference TRBV9 and TRBJ2-7, is DSGVTQTPKHLITATGQRVTLRCSPRSGDLSVYWYQQSLDQGLQFLIQYYNGEERAKGNILERFSAQQFPDLHSELNLSSLELGDSALYFCASSPRVAGGHYEQYFGPGTRLTVT.

About this clonotype itself: This sequence may be a read error, since a much larger clone differs from it by one base. The chain employs TRBV12-3 or TRBV12-4 and TRBJ2-5; 15 bases are a match to TRBD2. This CDR3 has 18 amino acids. The CDR3 protein is CASSLLGLAGGLGETQCF. The DNA for the CDR3 is TGTGCCAGCAGCCTCCTGGGACTAGCGGGGGGTTTAGGGGAGACCCAGTGCTTC.

This sequence joins TRBV24-1 and TRBJ2-7; 7 nucleotides align to TRBD1. The CDR3 spans 17 residues. V lost 4 bases, J lost 2 bases, and 13 bases stayed unmatched. CDR1 and CDR2 from the germline V gene are KGHDR and SFDVKD. In DNA form, the CDR3 reads TGTGCCACCAGTGACTCACGACAGGGTGGAAAGACCTACGAGCAGTACTTC. Protein: CATSDSRQGGKTYEQYF.

The rearrangement joins TRBV6-2 or TRBV6-3 to TRBJ2-5; TRBD2 agrees at 8 bases. The length of the CDR3 is 15 residues. Germline assignment: CDR1 MNHEY and CDR2 SVGEGT. With V trimmed by 6 bases and J by 1 base, 7 bases remained unmatched. The CDR3 region is CASSYTSGTQETQYF. Written as DNA, the CDR3 is TGTGCCAGCAGCTACACTAGCGGTACCCAAGAGACCCAGTACTTC.

This clonotype appeared many times. The chain couples TRBV6-6 to TRBJ1-5; D gene unclear. Trimming took 4 bases from V and 4 from J, leaving 8 bases between them. CDR1 is MNHNY, CDR2 SVGAGI, per germline (reference sequence). The CDR3 is 13 residues long. CDR3 in DNA: TGTGCCAGCAGTTTTTCCCCTAATCAGCCCCAGCATTTT. Translated, it gives CASSFSPNQPQHF.

The chain joins TRBV30 to TRBJ2-7, with 7 bases lining up with TRBD1. CDR3 length: 14 residues. Germline-derived CDR1 and CDR2 are GTSNPN and SVGIG (reference sequence). The V segment lost 0 bases and the J segment 6 bases; nucleotides outside the gene matches: 8. The CDR3 protein is CAWSVLMAGGEQYF. The CDR3 nucleotides are TGTGCCTGGAGTGTACTTATGGCAGGGGGCGAGCAGTACTTC.

V usage is TRBV24-1 and J usage is TRBJ2-1, with TRBD2 matching over 10 bases. Germline CDR1 is KGHDR and CDR2 is SFDVKD. The V segment lost 4 bases and the J segment 6 bases; nucleotides outside the gene matches: 11. CDR3 size: 17 residues. CDR3 DNA sequence: TGTGCCACCAGTGACACAACCCAGCGGGGGGGTGGCAATGAGCAGTTCTTC. This sequence encodes CATSDTTQRGGGNEQFF.

The rearrangement joins TRBV11-2 to TRBJ2-7; TRBD2 matches at 9 bases. Trimming took 2 bases from V and 1 from J; bases not matched to a gene: 6. The CDR3 contains 16 residues. Germline V gene lookup returns CDR1 SGHAT and CDR2 FQNNGV. The CDR3 DNA reads as TGTGCCAGCAGCTTAACTCGGGCGGGAGGGTCCTACGAGCAGTACTTC. It is translated as CASSLTRAGGSYEQYF.

This chain uses TRBV7-9 with TRBJ2-7; D unresolved. Germline loops: CDR1 SEHNR, CDR2 FQNEAQ (reference sequence). CDR3 size: 13 residues. V lost 5 bases to trimming and J lost 3 bases, with 11 bases between them. The CDR3 region is CASSAGPDYEQYF. The CDR3 region has the DNA TGTGCCAGCAGCGCCGGACCCGACTACGAGCAGTACTTC.